The clone carrying this T cell receptor beta chain was seen many times. Its specificity is not known. Attachment of unique molecular identifiers to individual cDNA molecules was performed. TCRdb reanalysed the 5' RACE reads using MiXCR and keeps one entry per CDR3 protein. The table lists over 55,000 distinct CDR3 sequences, around 12% of them singletons. These data originate in a study of early T cells in non-severe SARS-CoV-2 infection. Overall study: Bulk RNA isolated from unsorted whole blood underwent sequencing; chains were not paired. Notes on the study in general: The VDJdb matching leaned toward anti-spike CD8 responses and overlooked private and CD4 specificities.

Losses at the gene ends were 5 bases for V and 1 base for J; bases not matched to a gene: 10. The CDR3 sequence is 17 residues long. Germline V gene lookup returns CDR1 SGHDT and CDR2 YYEEEE. The receptor was derived from an adult who was a healthcare worker with PCR-confirmed SARS-CoV-2 infection or an uninfected control (not recorded which). The chain recombines TRBV5-6 with TRBJ1-5; 9 bases map to TRBD1. Sequencing input: whole blood. CDR3 residues: CASSPNRGHLSNQPQHF. CDR3 bases: TGTGCCAGCAGTCCTAACAGGGGGCATTTGAGCAATCAGCCCCAGCATTTT.